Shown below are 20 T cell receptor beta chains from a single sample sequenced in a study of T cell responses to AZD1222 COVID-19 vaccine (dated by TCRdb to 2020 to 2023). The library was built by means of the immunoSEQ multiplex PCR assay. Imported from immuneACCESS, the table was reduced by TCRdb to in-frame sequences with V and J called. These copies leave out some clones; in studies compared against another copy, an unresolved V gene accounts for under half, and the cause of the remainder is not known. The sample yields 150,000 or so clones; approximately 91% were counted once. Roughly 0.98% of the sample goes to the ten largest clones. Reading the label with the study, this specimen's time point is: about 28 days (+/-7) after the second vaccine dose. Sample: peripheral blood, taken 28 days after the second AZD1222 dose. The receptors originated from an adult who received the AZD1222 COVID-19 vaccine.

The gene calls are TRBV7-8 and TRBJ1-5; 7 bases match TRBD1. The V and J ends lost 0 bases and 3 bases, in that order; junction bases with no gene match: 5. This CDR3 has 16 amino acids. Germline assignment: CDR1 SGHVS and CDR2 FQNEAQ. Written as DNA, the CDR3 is TGTGCCAGCAGCTTAGCGCAGGGACAGATCAATCAGCCCCAGCATTTT. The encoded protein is CASSLAQGQINQPQHF.

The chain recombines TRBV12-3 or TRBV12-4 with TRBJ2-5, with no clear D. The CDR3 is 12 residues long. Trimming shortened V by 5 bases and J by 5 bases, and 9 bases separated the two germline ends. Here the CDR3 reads CASSIVAETQYF. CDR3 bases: TGTGCCAGCAGTATCGTGGCGGAGACCCAGTACTTC.

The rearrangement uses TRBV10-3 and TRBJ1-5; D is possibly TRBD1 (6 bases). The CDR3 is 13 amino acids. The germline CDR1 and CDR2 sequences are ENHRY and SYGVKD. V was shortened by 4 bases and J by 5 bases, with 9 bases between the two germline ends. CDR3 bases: TGTGCCATCAGTGGGTCAGGGGATCAGCCCCAGCATTTT. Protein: CAISGSGDQPQHF.

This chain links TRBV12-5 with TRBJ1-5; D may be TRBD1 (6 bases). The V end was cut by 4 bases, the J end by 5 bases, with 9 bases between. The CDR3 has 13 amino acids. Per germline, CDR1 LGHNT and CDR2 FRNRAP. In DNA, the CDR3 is TGTGCTAGTGGTTGTTACAGGGATCAGCCCCAGCATTTT. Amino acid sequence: CASGCYRDQPQHF.

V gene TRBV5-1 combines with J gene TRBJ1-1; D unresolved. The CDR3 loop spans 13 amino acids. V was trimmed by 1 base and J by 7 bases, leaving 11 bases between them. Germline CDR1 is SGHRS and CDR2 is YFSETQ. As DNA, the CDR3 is TGCGCCAGCAGCTTGATCGGTGGAGATGAAGCTTTCTTT. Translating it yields CASSLIGGDEAFF.

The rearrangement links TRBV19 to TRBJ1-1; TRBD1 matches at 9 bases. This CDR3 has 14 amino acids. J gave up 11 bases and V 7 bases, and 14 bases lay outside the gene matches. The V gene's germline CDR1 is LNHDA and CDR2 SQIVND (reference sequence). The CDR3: CASTHMGTGQGAFF. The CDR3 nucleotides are TGTGCCAGTACCCATATGGGGACCGGACAGGGGGCTTTCTTT.

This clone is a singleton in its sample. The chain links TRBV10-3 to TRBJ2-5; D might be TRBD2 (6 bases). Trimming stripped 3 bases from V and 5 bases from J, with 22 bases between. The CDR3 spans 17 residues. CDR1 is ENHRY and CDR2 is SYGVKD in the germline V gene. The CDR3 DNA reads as TGTGCCATCAGTGAAGTTGTAGTAGTTGGGGGGAGGGAGACCCAGTACTTC. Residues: CAISEVVVVGGRETQYF.

This CDR3 reads CASSSTNRGRDEQFF. The CDR3 region has the DNA TGTGCCAGCAGCTCTACCAACAGGGGAAGGGATGAGCAGTTCTTC. This chain connects TRBV7-9 to TRBJ2-1; TRBD1 matches 7 bases. The CDR3 consists of 15 residues. J was trimmed by 8 bases and V by 4 bases; bases with no gene match: 11. From germline, CDR1 is SEHNR and CDR2 FQNEAQ (reference sequence).

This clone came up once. The chain's CDR3 is CASSVDRERPQHF. CDR3 nucleotide sequence: TGTGCCAGCAGTGTGGACAGGGAACGGCCCCAGCATTTT. J is TRBJ1-5 and V is TRBV27; 8 bases line up with TRBD1. The CDR3 runs 13 residues. Trimming at V came to 5 bases and at J to 9 bases, leaving 6 bases not matched to a gene. Germline values: CDR1 MNHEY, CDR2 SMNVEV (reference sequence).

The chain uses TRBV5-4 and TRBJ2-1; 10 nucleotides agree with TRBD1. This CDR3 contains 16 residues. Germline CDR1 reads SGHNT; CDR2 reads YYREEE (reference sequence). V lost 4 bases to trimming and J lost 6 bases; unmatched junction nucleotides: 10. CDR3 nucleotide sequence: TGTGCCAGCAGCGCCCGGACGGGACAGGGGACCAATGAGCAGTTCTTC. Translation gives CASSARTGQGTNEQFF.

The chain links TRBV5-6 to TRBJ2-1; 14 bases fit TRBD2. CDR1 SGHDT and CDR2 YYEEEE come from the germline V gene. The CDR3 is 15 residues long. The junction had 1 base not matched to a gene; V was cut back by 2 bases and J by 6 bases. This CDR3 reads CASSFGLAGGNEQFF. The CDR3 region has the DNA TGTGCCAGCAGCTTTGGACTAGCGGGAGGCAATGAGCAGTTCTTC.

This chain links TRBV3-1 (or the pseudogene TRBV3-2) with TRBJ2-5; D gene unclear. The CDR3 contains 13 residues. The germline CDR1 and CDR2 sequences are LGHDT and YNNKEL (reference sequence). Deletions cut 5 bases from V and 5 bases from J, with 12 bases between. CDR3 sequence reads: CASSNTVEETQYF. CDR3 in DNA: TGTGCCAGCAGCAATACAGTAGAGGAGACCCAGTACTTC.

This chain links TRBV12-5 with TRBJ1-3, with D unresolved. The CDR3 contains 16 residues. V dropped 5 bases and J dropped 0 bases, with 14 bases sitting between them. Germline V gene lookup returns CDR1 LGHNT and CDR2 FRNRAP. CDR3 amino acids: CASGTRTGNSGNTIYF. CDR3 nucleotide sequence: TGTGCTAGTGGTACCAGGACCGGGAACTCTGGAAACACCATATATTTT.

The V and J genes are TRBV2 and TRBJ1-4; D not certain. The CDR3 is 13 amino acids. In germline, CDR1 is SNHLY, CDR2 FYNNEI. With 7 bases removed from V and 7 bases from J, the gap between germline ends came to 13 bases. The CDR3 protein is CASMRGEAEKLFF. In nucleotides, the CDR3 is TGTGCCAGCATGCGCGGAGAGGCTGAAAAACTGTTTTTT.

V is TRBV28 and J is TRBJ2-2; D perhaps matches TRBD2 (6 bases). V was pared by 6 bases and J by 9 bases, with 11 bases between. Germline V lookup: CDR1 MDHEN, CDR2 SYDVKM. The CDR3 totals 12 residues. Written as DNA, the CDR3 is TGTGCCAGCAGGGAGGGCCCCCGGGAGCTGTTTTTT. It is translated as CASREGPRELFF.

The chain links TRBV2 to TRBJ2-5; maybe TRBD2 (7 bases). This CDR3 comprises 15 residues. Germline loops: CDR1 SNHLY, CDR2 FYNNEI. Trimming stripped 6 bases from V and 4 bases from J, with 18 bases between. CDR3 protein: CASRGGGGFGETQYF. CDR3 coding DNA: TGTGCCAGCAGGGGGGGAGGGGGATTTGGAGAGACCCAGTACTTC. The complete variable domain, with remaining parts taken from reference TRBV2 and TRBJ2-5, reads EPEVTQTPSHQVTQMGQEVILRCVPISNHLYFYWYRQILGQKVEFLVSFYNNEISEKSEIFDDQFSVERPDGSNFTLKIRSTKLEDSAMYFCASRGGGGFGETQYFGPGTRLLVL.

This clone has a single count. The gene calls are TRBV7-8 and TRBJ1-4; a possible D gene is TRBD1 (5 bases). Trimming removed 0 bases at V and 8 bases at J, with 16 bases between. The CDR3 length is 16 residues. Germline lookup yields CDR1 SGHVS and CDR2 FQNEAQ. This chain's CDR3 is CASSLAVGAGLEKLFF. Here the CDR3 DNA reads TGTGCCAGCAGCTTAGCGGTCGGGGCAGGTCTGGAAAAACTGTTTTTT.

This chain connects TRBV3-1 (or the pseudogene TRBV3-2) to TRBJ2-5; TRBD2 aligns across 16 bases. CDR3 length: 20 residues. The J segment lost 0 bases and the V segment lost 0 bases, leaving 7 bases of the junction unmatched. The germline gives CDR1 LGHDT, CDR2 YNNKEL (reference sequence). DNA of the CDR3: TGTGCCAGCAGCCAAGAGGCCCCGGGACTAGCGGGGGGGTACCAAGAGACCCAGTACTTC. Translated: CASSQEAPGLAGGYQETQYF.

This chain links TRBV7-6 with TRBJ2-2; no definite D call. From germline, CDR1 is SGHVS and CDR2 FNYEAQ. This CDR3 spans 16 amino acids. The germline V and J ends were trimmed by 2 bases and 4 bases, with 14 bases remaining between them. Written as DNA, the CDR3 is TGTGCCAGCAGCTTAATAAATGGCGGATCCACCGGGGAGCTGTTTTTT. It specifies CASSLINGGSTGELFF.

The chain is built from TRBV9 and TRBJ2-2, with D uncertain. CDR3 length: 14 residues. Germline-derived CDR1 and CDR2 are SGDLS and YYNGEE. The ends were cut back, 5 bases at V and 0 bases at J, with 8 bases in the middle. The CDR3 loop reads CASRAETNTGELFF. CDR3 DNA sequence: TGTGCCAGCAGGGCGGAGACGAACACCGGGGAGCTGTTTTTT.